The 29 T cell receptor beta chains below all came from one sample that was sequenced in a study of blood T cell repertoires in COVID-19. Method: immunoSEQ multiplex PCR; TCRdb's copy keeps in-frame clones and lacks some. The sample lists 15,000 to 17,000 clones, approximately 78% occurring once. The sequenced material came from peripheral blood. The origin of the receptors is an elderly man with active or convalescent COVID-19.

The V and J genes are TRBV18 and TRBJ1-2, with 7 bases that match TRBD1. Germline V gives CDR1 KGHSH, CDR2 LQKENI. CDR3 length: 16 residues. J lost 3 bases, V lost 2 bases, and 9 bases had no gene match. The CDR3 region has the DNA TGTGCCAGCTCACCAGACAGGGTCGGGGTCTACTATGGCTACACCTTC. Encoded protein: CASSPDRVGVYYGYTF.

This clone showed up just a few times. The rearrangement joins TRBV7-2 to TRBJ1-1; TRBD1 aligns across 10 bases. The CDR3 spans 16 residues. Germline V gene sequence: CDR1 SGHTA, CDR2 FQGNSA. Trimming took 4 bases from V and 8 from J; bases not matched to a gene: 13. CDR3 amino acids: CASSSQQGQGLREAFF. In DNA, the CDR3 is TGTGCCAGCAGCTCGCAACAGGGACAGGGGCTGCGGGAAGCTTTCTTT.

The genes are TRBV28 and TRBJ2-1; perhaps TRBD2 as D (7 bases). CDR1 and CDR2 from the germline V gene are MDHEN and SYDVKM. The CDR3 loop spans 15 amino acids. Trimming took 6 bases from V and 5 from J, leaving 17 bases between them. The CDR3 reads CASRTFGGANNEQFF. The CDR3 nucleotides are TGTGCCAGCAGGACTTTTGGGGGGGCCAACAATGAGCAGTTCTTC.

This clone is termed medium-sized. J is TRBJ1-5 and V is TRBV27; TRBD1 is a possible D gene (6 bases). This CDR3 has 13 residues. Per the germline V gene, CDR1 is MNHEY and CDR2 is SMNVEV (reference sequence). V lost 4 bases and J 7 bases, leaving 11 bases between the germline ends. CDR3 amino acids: CASSSGDYQPQHF. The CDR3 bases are TGTGCCAGCAGTTCAGGGGATTACCAGCCCCAGCATTTT.

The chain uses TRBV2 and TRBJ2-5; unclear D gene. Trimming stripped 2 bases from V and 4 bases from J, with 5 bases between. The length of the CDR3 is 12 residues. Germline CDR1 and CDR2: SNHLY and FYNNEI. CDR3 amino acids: CASSESGETQYF. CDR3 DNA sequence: TGTGCCAGCAGTGAATCGGGAGAGACCCAGTACTTC.

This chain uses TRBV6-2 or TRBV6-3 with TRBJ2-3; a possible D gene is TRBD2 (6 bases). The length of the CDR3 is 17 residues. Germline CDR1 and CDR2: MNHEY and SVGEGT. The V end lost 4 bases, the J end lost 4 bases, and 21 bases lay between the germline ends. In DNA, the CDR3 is TGTGCCAGCAGTTTACCTCGAGTTAGCGGTGGGTCAGATACGCAGTATTTT. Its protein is CASSLPRVSGGSDTQYF.

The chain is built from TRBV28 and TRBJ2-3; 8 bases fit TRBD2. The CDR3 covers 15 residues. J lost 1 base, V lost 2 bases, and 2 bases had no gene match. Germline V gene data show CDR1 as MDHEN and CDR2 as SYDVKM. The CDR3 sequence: CASSLPAGGTDTQYF. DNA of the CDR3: TGTGCCAGCAGTTTACCAGCGGGGGGCACAGATACGCAGTATTTT.

Written as DNA, the CDR3 is TGTGCCAGCACAATCGACAGGGACTATGGCTACACCTTC. This encodes CASTIDRDYGYTF. The genes are TRBV5-6 and TRBJ1-2; 7 positions agree with TRBD1. Germline assignment: CDR1 SGHDT and CDR2 YYEEEE. The CDR3 consists of 13 residues. The junction had 5 bases not matched to a gene; V was cut back by 6 bases and J by 3 bases.

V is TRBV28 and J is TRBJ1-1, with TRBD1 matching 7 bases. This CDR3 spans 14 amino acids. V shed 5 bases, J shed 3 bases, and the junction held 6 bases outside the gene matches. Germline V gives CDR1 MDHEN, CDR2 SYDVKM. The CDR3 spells CASSIRQGYTEAFF. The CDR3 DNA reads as TGTGCCAGCAGTATCAGACAGGGTTACACTGAAGCTTTCTTT. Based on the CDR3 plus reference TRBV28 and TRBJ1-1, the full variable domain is DVKVTQSSRYLVKRTGEKVFLECVQDMDHENMFWYRQDPGLGLRLIYFSYDVKMKEKGDIPEGYSVSREKKERFSLILESASTNQTSMYLCASSIRQGYTEAFFGQGTRLTVV.

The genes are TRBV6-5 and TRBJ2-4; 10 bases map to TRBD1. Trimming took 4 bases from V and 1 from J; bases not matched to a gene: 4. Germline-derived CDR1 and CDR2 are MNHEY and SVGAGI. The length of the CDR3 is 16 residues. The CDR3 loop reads CASSSPGQGAKNIQYF. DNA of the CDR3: TGTGCCAGCAGTTCACCGGGACAGGGGGCCAAAAACATTCAGTACTTC.

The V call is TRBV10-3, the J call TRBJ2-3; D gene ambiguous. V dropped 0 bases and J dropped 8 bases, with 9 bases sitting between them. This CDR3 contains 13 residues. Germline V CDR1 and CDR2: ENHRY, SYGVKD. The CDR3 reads CAISESESSTQYF. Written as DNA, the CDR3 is TGTGCCATCAGTGAGTCAGAATCGAGTACGCAGTATTTT.

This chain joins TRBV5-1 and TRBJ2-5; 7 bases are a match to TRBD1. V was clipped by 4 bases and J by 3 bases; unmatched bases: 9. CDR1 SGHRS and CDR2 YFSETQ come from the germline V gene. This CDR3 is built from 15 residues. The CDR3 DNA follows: TGCGCCAGCAGCGTTCAAGGGGGCTGGGAAGAGACCCAGTACTTC. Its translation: CASSVQGGWEETQYF.

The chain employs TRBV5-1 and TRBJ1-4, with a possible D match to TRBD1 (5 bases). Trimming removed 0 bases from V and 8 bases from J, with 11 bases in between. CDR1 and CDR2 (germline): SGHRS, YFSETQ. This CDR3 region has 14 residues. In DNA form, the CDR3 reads TGCGCCAGCAGCTTGGCGGGGGAGCGCGAAAAACTGTTTTTT. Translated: CASSLAGEREKLFF.

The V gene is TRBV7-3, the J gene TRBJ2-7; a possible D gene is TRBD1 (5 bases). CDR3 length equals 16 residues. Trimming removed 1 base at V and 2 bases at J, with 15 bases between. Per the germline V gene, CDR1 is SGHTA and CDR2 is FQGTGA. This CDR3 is CASSLIPGRATYEQYF. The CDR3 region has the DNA TGTGCCAGCAGCTTAATACCGGGCAGGGCAACCTACGAGCAGTACTTC. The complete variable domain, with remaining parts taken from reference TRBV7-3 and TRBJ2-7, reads GAGVSQTPSNKVTEKGKYVELRCDPISGHTALYWYRQSLGQGPEFLIYFQGTGAADDSGLPNDRFFAVRPEGSVSTLKIQRTERGDSAVYLCASSLIPGRATYEQYFGPGTRLTVT.

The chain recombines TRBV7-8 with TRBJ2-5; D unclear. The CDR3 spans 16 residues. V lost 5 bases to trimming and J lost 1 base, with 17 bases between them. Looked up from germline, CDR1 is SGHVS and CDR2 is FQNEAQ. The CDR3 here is CASSPGSSAPQETQYF. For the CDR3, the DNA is TGTGCCAGCAGCCCCGGGTCCTCTGCCCCCCAAGAGACCCAGTACTTC.

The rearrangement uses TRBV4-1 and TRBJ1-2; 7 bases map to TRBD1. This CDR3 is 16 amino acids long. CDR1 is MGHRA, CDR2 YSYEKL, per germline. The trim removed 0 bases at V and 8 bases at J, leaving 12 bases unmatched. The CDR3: CASSQERDRPYRGYTF. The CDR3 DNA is TGCGCCAGCAGCCAAGAAAGGGACAGACCTTATAGAGGCTACACCTTC.

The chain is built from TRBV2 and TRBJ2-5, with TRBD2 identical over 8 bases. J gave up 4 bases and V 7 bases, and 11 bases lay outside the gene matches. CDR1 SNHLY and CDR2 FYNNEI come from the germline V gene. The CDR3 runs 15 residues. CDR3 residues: CASTSRSGGGETQYF. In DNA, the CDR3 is TGTGCCAGCACCTCACGCAGCGGGGGTGGAGAGACCCAGTACTTC.

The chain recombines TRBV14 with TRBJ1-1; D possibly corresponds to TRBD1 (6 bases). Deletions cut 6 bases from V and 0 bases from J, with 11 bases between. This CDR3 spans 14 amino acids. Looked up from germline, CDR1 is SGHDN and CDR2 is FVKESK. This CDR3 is CASRRGGLNTEAFF. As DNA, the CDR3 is TGTGCCAGCAGGAGGGGGGGATTGAACACTGAAGCTTTCTTT.

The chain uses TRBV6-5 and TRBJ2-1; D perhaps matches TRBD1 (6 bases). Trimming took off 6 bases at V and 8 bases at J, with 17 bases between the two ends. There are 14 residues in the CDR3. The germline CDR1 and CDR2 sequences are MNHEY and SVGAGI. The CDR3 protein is CASREYRVMDEQFF. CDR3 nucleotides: TGTGCCAGCAGGGAGTACAGGGTGATGGATGAGCAGTTCTTC.

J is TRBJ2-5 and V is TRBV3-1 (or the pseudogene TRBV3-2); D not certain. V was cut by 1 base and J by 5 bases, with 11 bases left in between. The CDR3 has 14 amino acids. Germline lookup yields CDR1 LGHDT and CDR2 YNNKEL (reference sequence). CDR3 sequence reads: CASSQGHVGETQYF. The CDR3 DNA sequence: TGTGCCAGCAGCCAAGGTCACGTGGGCGAGACCCAGTACTTC.

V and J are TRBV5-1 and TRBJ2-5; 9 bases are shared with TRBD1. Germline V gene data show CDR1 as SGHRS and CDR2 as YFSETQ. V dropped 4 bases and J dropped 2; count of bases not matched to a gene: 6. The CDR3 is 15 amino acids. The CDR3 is CASSNGQGWQETQYF. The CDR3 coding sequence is TGCGCCAGCAGCAACGGACAGGGGTGGCAAGAGACCCAGTACTTC.

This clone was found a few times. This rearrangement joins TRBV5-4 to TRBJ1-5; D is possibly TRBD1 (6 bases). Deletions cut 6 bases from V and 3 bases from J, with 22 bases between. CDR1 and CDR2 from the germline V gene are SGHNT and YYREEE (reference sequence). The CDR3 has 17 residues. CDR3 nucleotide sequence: TGTGCCAGCACCCCCTTAAAACAGGGAAACTACAATCAGCCCCAGCATTTT. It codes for CASTPLKQGNYNQPQHF.

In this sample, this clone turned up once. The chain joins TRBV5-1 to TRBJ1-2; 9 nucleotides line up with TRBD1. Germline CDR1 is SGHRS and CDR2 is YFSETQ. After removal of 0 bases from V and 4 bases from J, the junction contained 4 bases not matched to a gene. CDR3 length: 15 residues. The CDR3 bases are TGCGCCAGCAGCTTGGGGACAGGGGCAACCTATGGCTACACCTTC. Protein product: CASSLGTGATYGYTF.

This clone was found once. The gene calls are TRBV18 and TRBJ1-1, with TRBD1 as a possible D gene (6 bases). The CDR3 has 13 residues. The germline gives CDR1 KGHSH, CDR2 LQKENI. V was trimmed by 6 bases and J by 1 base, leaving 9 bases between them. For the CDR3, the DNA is TGTGCCAGCTCTCCGACAGGGAACACTGAAGCTTTCTTT. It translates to CASSPTGNTEAFF.

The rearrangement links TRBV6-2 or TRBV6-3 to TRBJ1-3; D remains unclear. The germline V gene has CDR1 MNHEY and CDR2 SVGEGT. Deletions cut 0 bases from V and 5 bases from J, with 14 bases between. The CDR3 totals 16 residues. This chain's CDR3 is CASSYSTGVNRNTIYF. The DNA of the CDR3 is TGTGCCAGCAGTTACTCGACCGGGGTGAATAGAAACACCATATATTTT.

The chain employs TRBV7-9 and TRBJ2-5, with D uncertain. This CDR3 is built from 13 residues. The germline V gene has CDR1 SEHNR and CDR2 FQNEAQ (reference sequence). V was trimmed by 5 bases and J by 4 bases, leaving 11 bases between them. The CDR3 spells CASSPSGGETQYF. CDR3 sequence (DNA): TGTGCCAGCAGCCCCTCTGGCGGAGAGACCCAGTACTTC.

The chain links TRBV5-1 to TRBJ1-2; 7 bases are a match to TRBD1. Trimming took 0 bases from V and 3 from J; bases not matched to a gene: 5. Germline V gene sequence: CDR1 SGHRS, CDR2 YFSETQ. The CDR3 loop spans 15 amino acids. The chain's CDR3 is CASSLVAGGDYGYTF. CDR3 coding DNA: TGCGCCAGCAGCTTGGTTGCAGGGGGAGACTATGGCTACACCTTC.

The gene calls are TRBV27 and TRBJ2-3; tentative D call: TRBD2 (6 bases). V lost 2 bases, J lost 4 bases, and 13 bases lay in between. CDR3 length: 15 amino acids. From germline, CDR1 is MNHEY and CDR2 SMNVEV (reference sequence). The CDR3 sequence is CASSLSAGRPDTQYF. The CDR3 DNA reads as TGTGCCAGCAGTTTAAGTGCGGGGAGGCCAGATACGCAGTATTTT.

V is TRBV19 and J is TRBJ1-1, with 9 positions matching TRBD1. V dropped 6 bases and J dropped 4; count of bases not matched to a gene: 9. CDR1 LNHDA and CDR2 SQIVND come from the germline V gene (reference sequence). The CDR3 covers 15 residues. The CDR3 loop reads CASSPGQGLRTEAFF. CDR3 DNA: TGTGCCAGTAGCCCTGGACAGGGGTTGCGCACTGAAGCTTTCTTT.